A selection of T cell receptor beta chains follows, all from one sample in a study of blood T cell repertoires in COVID-19. This table comes from immunoSEQ multiplex PCR, and its TCRdb copy is limited to in-frame clones, with some not included. The profile covers over 85,000 clones, with approximately 86% appearing a single time and under 6% taken by the ten largest. Sequencing was done on a sample of peripheral blood. The origin of the receptors is a middle-aged man with acute or convalescent COVID-19. CDR3s include the opening cysteine and the closing phenylalanine or tryptophan. The D gene is left open where the match is weak. Only some rows state a clone size, as once, few, many or a class for expanded clones.

j_gene: TRBJ1-1; d_gene: TRBD1; len: 11; abundance: -; v_gene: TRBV5-1; CDR3nt: TGCGCCAGCGCCCGGGACAGCGAAGCTTTCTTT; CDR3aa: CASARDSEAFF
j_gene: TRBJ2-5; d_gene: -; len: 15; abundance: -; v_gene: TRBV25-1; CDR3nt: TGTGCCAGCAGTGACCCCCGACTGAACCAAGAGACCCAGTACTTC; CDR3aa: CASSDPRLNQETQYF
j_gene: TRBJ2-7; d_gene: TRBD1; len: 14; abundance: -; v_gene: TRBV5-6; CDR3nt: TGTGCCAGCAGCTCCCCGGGACAGGGGTACGAGCAGTACTTC; CDR3aa: CASSSPGQGYEQYF
j_gene: TRBJ1-6; d_gene: -; len: 13; abundance: -; v_gene: TRBV9; CDR3nt: TGTGCCAGCAGCGTGAGACAGGATTCACCCCTCCACTTT; CDR3aa: CASSVRQDSPLHF
j_gene: TRBJ2-6; d_gene: -; len: 19; abundance: -; v_gene: TRBV19; CDR3nt: TGTGCCAGTAGTATAGATCTGGTAGGGGGGGGATCTGGGGCCAACGTCCTGACTTTC; CDR3aa: CASSIDLVGGGSGANVLTF
j_gene: TRBJ2-1; d_gene: -; len: 13; abundance: -; v_gene: TRBV7-9; CDR3nt: TGTGCCAGCAGCCGTTTAGCGGCGAATGAGCAGTTCTTC; CDR3aa: CASSRLAANEQFF
j_gene: TRBJ2-7; d_gene: TRBD2; len: 13; abundance: -; v_gene: TRBV30; CDR3nt: TGTGCCTGGCAAAGCGGGGGGGCCTACGAGCAGTACTTC; CDR3aa: CAWQSGGAYEQYF
j_gene: TRBJ2-5; d_gene: TRBD1; len: 14; abundance: -; v_gene: TRBV7-9; CDR3nt: TGTGCCAGCGGCCTTGGGACAGCCGAAGAGACCCAGTACTTC; CDR3aa: CASGLGTAEETQYF
j_gene: TRBJ2-2; d_gene: TRBD2; len: 17; abundance: -; v_gene: TRBV20-1; CDR3nt: TGCAGTGCTAGTTCTCCGGGACTAGCGGGAGGGCCCGGGGAGCTGTTTTTT; CDR3aa: CSASSPGLAGGPGELFF
j_gene: TRBJ2-1; d_gene: -; len: 18; abundance: once; v_gene: TRBV7-9; CDR3nt: TGTGCCAGCAGCTTAGACCAACCGGGGGGCTCCGCCTACAATGAGCAGTTCTTC; CDR3aa: CASSLDQPGGSAYNEQFF
j_gene: TRBJ2-3; d_gene: -; len: 16; abundance: once; v_gene: TRBV5-6; CDR3nt: TGTGCCAGCAGCTTGTCTCGACTACGCAGCACAGATACGCAGTATTTT; CDR3aa: CASSLSRLRSTDTQYF
j_gene: TRBJ1-2; d_gene: -; len: 11; abundance: once; v_gene: TRBV30; CDR3nt: TGTGCCTGGAGTGGTGGGGCCGGCTACACCTTC; CDR3aa: CAWSGGAGYTF
j_gene: TRBJ1-5; d_gene: -; len: 16; abundance: -; v_gene: TRBV6-2/TRBV6-3; CDR3nt: TGTGCCAGCAGTCCGGGAACTATCGGGGGCAATCAGCCCCAGCATTTT; CDR3aa: CASSPGTIGGNQPQHF
j_gene: TRBJ1-3; d_gene: TRBD1; len: 13; abundance: few; v_gene: TRBV10-3; CDR3nt: TGTGCCCACAAGGGGGCGGATGGAAACACCATATATTTT; CDR3aa: CAHKGADGNTIYF
j_gene: TRBJ1-4; d_gene: -; len: 15; abundance: -; v_gene: TRBV18; CDR3nt: TGTGCCAGCTCACCTTCTGGGGCAAAGGATGAAAAACTGTTTTTT; CDR3aa: CASSPSGAKDEKLFF
j_gene: TRBJ1-2; d_gene: TRBD1; len: 14; abundance: few; v_gene: TRBV7-9; CDR3nt: TGTGCCAGCAGCTCAGGGGGCCAGGACTATGGCTACACCTTC; CDR3aa: CASSSGGQDYGYTF
j_gene: TRBJ2-7; d_gene: -; len: 17; abundance: -; v_gene: TRBV9; CDR3nt: TGTGCCAGCAGCGTTAGGTTGGAGGGAGGCTACAGCTACGAGCAGTACTTC; CDR3aa: CASSVRLEGGYSYEQYF
j_gene: TRBJ1-1; d_gene: -; len: 15; abundance: -; v_gene: TRBV7-8; CDR3nt: TGTGCCAGCAGCTTAGCTGGGACAACGTACACTGAAGCTTTCTTT; CDR3aa: CASSLAGTTYTEAFF
j_gene: TRBJ1-1; d_gene: TRBD1; len: 13; abundance: -; v_gene: TRBV2; CDR3nt: TGTGCCAGCAGTCACAGGGGAAACACTGAAGCTTTCTTT; CDR3aa: CASSHRGNTEAFF
j_gene: TRBJ1-2; d_gene: -; len: 13; abundance: -; v_gene: TRBV5-1; CDR3nt: TGCGCCAGCAGCTTGGCGGGAGGGGATGGCTACACCTTC; CDR3aa: CASSLAGGDGYTF
j_gene: TRBJ2-5; d_gene: -; len: 15; abundance: -; v_gene: TRBV15; CDR3nt: TGTGCCACCAGCAGGCAAAAGGGGCGGCAAGAGACCCAGTACTTC; CDR3aa: CATSRQKGRQETQYF
j_gene: TRBJ1-1; d_gene: -; len: 15; abundance: -; v_gene: TRBV7-2; CDR3nt: TGTGCCAGCAGCTTAGCAGGGGTCGGAGACACTGAAGCTTTCTTT; CDR3aa: CASSLAGVGDTEAFF
j_gene: TRBJ2-2; d_gene: TRBD1; len: 13; abundance: -; v_gene: TRBV5-1; CDR3nt: TGCGCCAGCAGCCCCGGGACAGCCGGGGAGCTGTTTTTT; CDR3aa: CASSPGTAGELFF
j_gene: TRBJ2-1; d_gene: -; len: 14; abundance: -; v_gene: TRBV7-9; CDR3nt: TGTGCCAGCAGGTACAGGGTAACCTACAATGAGCAGTTCTTC; CDR3aa: CASRYRVTYNEQFF
j_gene: TRBJ1-4; d_gene: TRBD1; len: 14; abundance: -; v_gene: TRBV2; CDR3nt: TGTGCCAGCAGTGAGGCCACAGGGGATGAAAAACTGTTTTTT; CDR3aa: CASSEATGDEKLFF
j_gene: TRBJ2-3; d_gene: -; len: 14; abundance: once; v_gene: TRBV6-6; CDR3nt: TGTGCCAGCAACCTCGGGGGTAGGTGGGATACGCAGTATTTT; CDR3aa: CASNLGGRWDTQYF
j_gene: TRBJ2-7; d_gene: -; len: 13; abundance: few; v_gene: TRBV2; CDR3nt: TGTGCCAGCGTAAGACAGCAGAACTACGAGCAGTACTTC; CDR3aa: CASVRQQNYEQYF
j_gene: TRBJ2-1; d_gene: TRBD2; len: 17; abundance: -; v_gene: TRBV5-1; CDR3nt: TGCGCCAGCAGCCAAAACACCGGGACTAGCGGGTTCAATGAGCAGTTCTTC; CDR3aa: CASSQNTGTSGFNEQFF
j_gene: TRBJ2-1; d_gene: TRBD1; len: 16; abundance: -; v_gene: TRBV11-1; CDR3nt: TGTGCCAGCAGCTTAGGAGACAGGGTTTCCTACAATGAGCAGTTCTTC; CDR3aa: CASSLGDRVSYNEQFF
j_gene: TRBJ1-3; d_gene: -; len: 15; abundance: -; v_gene: TRBV5-4; CDR3nt: TGTGCCAGCAGCTTGGACCGGGGCTCTGGAAACACCATATATTTT; CDR3aa: CASSLDRGSGNTIYF
j_gene: TRBJ1-1; d_gene: -; len: 13; abundance: -; v_gene: TRBV6-5; CDR3nt: TGTGCCAGCATCTCCCCAGCGACGACTGAAGCTTTCTTT; CDR3aa: CASISPATTEAFF
j_gene: TRBJ1-1; d_gene: TRBD1; len: 14; abundance: -; v_gene: TRBV18; CDR3nt: TGTGCCAGCTCACCAGGACAGGGGAACACTGAAGCTTTCTTT; CDR3aa: CASSPGQGNTEAFF
j_gene: TRBJ1-2; d_gene: -; len: 15; abundance: -; v_gene: TRBV4-2; CDR3nt: TGTGCCAGCAGCCTAAGAGCGGGAAATAACTATGGCTACACCTTC; CDR3aa: CASSLRAGNNYGYTF
j_gene: TRBJ2-6; d_gene: TRBD1; len: 19; abundance: -; v_gene: TRBV10-1; CDR3nt: TGCGCCAGCAGTGAGTCGTCGGACAGGGGGCACTCTGGGGCCAACGTCCTGACTTTC; CDR3aa: CASSESSDRGHSGANVLTF
j_gene: TRBJ2-7; d_gene: TRBD1; len: 13; abundance: -; v_gene: TRBV19; CDR3nt: TGTGCCAGTAGCGCCCGGGACAGTGGAGAGCAGTACTTC; CDR3aa: CASSARDSGEQYF
j_gene: TRBJ2-5; d_gene: -; len: 13; abundance: -; v_gene: TRBV19; CDR3nt: TGTGCCAGTAGTATAGGGAGGTCGGAGACCCAGTACTTC; CDR3aa: CASSIGRSETQYF
j_gene: TRBJ1-1; d_gene: -; len: 15; abundance: -; v_gene: TRBV9; CDR3nt: TGTGCCAGCAGCACACCCCGGGGTGGAGACACTGAAGCTTTCTTT; CDR3aa: CASSTPRGGDTEAFF
j_gene: TRBJ1-2; d_gene: TRBD1; len: 16; abundance: -; v_gene: TRBV5-8; CDR3nt: TGTGCCAGCAGCCTCCGAGGGGACAGGGGCCCGTGGGGCTACACCTTC; CDR3aa: CASSLRGDRGPWGYTF
j_gene: TRBJ2-1; d_gene: -; len: 15; abundance: -; v_gene: TRBV6-5; CDR3nt: TGTGCCAGCAGTCCAGGGTATCCCCAATTCGATGAGCAGTTCTTC; CDR3aa: CASSPGYPQFDEQFF
j_gene: TRBJ2-7; d_gene: TRBD2; len: 16; abundance: -; v_gene: TRBV6-1; CDR3nt: TGTGCCAGCAGTGAAGGGACTAGCGGGATGTCCCTCGAGCAGTACTTC; CDR3aa: CASSEGTSGMSLEQYF
j_gene: TRBJ2-7; d_gene: -; len: 15; abundance: -; v_gene: TRBV9; CDR3nt: TGTGCCAGCAGCGTAGAGAACTCCGCGCCCTACGAGCAGTACTTC; CDR3aa: CASSVENSAPYEQYF
j_gene: TRBJ1-1; d_gene: -; len: 13; abundance: few; v_gene: TRBV12-5; CDR3nt: TGTGCTAGTGGTTTTGAGGGGAACACTGAAGCTTTCTTT; CDR3aa: CASGFEGNTEAFF
j_gene: TRBJ1-6; d_gene: TRBD1; len: 16; abundance: -; v_gene: TRBV6-6; CDR3nt: TGTGCCAGCAGTTTATTAGGGGGCGAATTCTATTCACCCCTCCACTTT; CDR3aa: CASSLLGGEFYSPLHF
j_gene: TRBJ1-4; d_gene: -; len: 15; abundance: few; v_gene: TRBV2; CDR3nt: TGTGCCAGCAGGGGGGGGGCTACAGCTAATGAAAAACTGTTTTTT; CDR3aa: CASRGGATANEKLFF
j_gene: TRBJ1-1; d_gene: TRBD1; len: 15; abundance: -; v_gene: TRBV5-1; CDR3nt: TGCGCCAGCAGCTTGAGTCCAGGGGGCTACACTGAAGCTTTCTTT; CDR3aa: CASSLSPGGYTEAFF
j_gene: TRBJ2-2; d_gene: -; len: 19; abundance: -; v_gene: TRBV7-9; CDR3nt: TGTGCCAGCAGCTTATTTTCTCGGGATCCCGAACCCGCCACCGGGGAGCTGTTTTTT; CDR3aa: CASSLFSRDPEPATGELFF
j_gene: TRBJ1-4; d_gene: TRBD1; len: 14; abundance: -; v_gene: TRBV2; CDR3nt: TGTGCCAGCAGTTTGGACAGGGGGCGGGAAAAACTGTTTTTT; CDR3aa: CASSLDRGREKLFF
j_gene: TRBJ1-5; d_gene: -; len: 14; abundance: -; v_gene: TRBV6-6; CDR3nt: TGTGCCAGCAGCCCCCAGGGGAAGGACCAGCCCCAGCATTTT; CDR3aa: CASSPQGKDQPQHF
j_gene: TRBJ1-2; d_gene: TRBD1; len: 14; abundance: -; v_gene: TRBV6-5; CDR3nt: TGTGCCAGCAGATACCGGGACAGATATATGTTTTGGACCTTC; CDR3aa: CASRYRDRYMFWTF
j_gene: TRBJ2-5; d_gene: TRBD1; len: 15; abundance: -; v_gene: TRBV6-5; CDR3nt: TGTGCCAGCAGTTTCTTCGGGACAGTACAAGAGACCCAGTACTTC; CDR3aa: CASSFFGTVQETQYF
j_gene: TRBJ1-1; d_gene: -; len: 14; abundance: -; v_gene: TRBV19; CDR3nt: TGTGCCAGTAGCCCCTCGGTGGCGGGCACTGAAGCTTTCTTT; CDR3aa: CASSPSVAGTEAFF
j_gene: TRBJ2-5; d_gene: -; len: 14; abundance: -; v_gene: TRBV14; CDR3nt: TGTGCCAGCAGCCAAGCGGGGAAGCGGGAGACCCAGTACTTC; CDR3aa: CASSQAGKRETQYF
j_gene: TRBJ2-4; d_gene: TRBD1; len: 16; abundance: -; v_gene: TRBV30; CDR3nt: TGTGCCTGCATACCCGGGACAGAACTAGCCAAAAACATTCAGTACTTC; CDR3aa: CACIPGTELAKNIQYF